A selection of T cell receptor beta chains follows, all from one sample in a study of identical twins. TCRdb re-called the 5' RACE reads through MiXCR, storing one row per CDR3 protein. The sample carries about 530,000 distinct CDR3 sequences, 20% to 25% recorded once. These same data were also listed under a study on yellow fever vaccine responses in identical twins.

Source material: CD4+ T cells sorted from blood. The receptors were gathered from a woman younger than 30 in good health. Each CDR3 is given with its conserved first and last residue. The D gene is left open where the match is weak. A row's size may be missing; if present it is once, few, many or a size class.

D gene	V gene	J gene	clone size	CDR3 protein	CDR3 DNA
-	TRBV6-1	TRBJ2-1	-	CATHERGGNEQFF	TGTGCCACCCACGAGCGTGGGGGCAATGAGCAGTTCTTC
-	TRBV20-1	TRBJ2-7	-	CSAPGQISSYEQYF	TGCAGTGCCCCCGGACAGATTAGCTCCTACGAGCAGTACTTC
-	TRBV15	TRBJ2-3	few	CATSRTGAPSIADTQYF	TGTGCCACCAGCAGGACGGGAGCCCCCTCCATCGCAGATACGCAGTATTTT
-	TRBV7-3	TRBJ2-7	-	CASSFIGPYEQYF	TGTGCCAGCAGCTTTATAGGGCCTTACGAGCAGTACTTC
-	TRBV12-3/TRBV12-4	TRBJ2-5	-	CASSPRAPETQYF	TGTGCCAGCAGCCCGCGGGCTCCGGAGACCCAGTACTTC
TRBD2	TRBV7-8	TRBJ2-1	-	CASSSSGRLGTGNEQFF	TGTGCCAGCAGCTCTAGCGGGCGCTTGGGAACGGGTAATGAGCAGTTCTTC
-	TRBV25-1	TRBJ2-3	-	CASSAPGGLDTQYF	TGTGCCAGCAGTGCCCCAGGGGGGTTGGATACGCAGTATTTT
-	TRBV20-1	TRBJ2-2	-	CSARMTGAPGELFF	TGCAGTGCTAGGATGACGGGAGCCCCCGGGGAGCTGTTTTTT
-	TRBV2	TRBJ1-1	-	CASSTGSEAFF	TGTGCCAGCAGCACGGGATCTGAAGCTTTCTTT
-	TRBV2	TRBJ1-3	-	CASTLAEIRNTIYF	TGTGCCAGCACGCTGGCAGAGATAAGAAACACCATATATTTT
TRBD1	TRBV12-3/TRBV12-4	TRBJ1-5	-	CASSLGVTGDQPQHF	TGTGCCAGCAGTTTAGGTGTGACAGGGGATCAGCCCCAGCATTTT
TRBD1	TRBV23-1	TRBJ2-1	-	CASRPRQGSSYNEQFF	TGCGCCAGCAGACCGAGACAGGGTAGCTCCTACAATGAGCAGTTCTTC
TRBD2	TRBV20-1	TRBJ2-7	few	CSARGSGGLAGSKLTYEQYF	TGCAGTGCTAGAGGATCAGGTGGACTAGCGGGCTCCAAACTAACCTACGAGCAGTACTTC
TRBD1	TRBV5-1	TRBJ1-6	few	CASSLAGQTNSPLHF	TGCGCCAGCAGCTTGGCGGGACAGACCAATTCACCCCTCCACTTT
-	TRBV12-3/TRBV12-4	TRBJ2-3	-	CASGIGNKDTQYF	TGTGCCAGCGGCATCGGGAATAAAGATACGCAGTATTTT
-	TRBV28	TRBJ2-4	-	CASSTKTGTHRGIQYF	TGTGCCAGCAGTACGAAAACCGGGACTCACAGGGGCATTCAGTACTTC
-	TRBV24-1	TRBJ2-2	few	CATSDFDRRAGELFF	TGTGCCACCAGTGATTTCGACAGGCGGGCCGGGGAGCTGTTTTTT
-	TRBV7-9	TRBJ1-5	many	CASSLRDSNQPQHF	TGTGCCAGCAGCTTAAGGGACAGCAATCAGCCCCAGCATTTT
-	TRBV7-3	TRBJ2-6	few	CASRDDSGANVLTF	TGTGCCAGCAGAGATGACTCTGGGGCCAACGTCCTGACTTTC
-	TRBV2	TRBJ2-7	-	CASSTYEQYF	TGTGCCAGCAGTACGTACGAGCAGTACTTC
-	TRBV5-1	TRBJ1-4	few	CASSPGEGSANEKLFF	TGCGCCAGCAGCCCCGGGGAGGGGTCGGCTAATGAAAAACTGTTTTTT
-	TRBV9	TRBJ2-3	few	CASSKEYATGRVTDTQYF	TGTGCCAGCAGCAAAGAGTACGCTACGGGGAGAGTCACAGATACGCAGTATTTT
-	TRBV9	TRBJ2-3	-	CASSPRGDDLRGAQYF	TGTGCCAGCAGCCCTCGAGGGGACGACCTTAGAGGGGCGCAGTATTTT
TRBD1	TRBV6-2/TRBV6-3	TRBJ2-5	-	CARALGQTQETQYF	TGTGCCAGAGCCTTGGGACAGACACAAGAGACCCAGTACTTC
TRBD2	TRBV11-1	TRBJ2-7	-	CASSFEREGQPEPLVPYEQYF	TGTGCCAGCAGCTTCGAGCGGGAGGGCCAACCCGAGCCATTGGTTCCCTACGAGCAGTACTTC
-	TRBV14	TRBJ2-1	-	CASSQDLGGVQFF	TGTGCCAGCAGCCAAGATCTAGGGGGGGTGCAGTTCTTC
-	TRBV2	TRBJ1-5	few	CASSAQGSPQPQHF	TGTGCCAGCAGTGCTCAGGGGTCTCCCCAGCCCCAGCATTTT
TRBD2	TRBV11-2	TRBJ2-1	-	CASVGGPNEQFF	TGTGCCTCCGTGGGAGGGCCCAATGAGCAGTTCTTC
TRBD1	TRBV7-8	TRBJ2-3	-	CASSLAQLGGQLSTDTQYF	TGTGCCAGCAGCTTAGCCCAGCTAGGGGGACAGTTAAGCACAGATACGCAGTATTTT